The source of this TCR beta chain is a study of blood T cells in healthy people across ages. Germline V lookup: CDR1 LNHDA, CDR2 SQIVND (reference sequence). J was trimmed by 5 bases and V by 4 bases; bases with no gene match: 9. This CDR3 is 15 amino acids long. This clonotype turned up a few times. For the second PCR, which ran for 7 to 11 cycles, a sample-barcoded 5' primer and a J-beta primer mix were used. TCRdb ran MiXCR on the 5' RACE reads and lists one entry per CDR3 protein. The sample records 1.5 million to 2 million distinct CDR3 sequences, approximately 28% being singletons. Material: blood. The receptor comes from a woman in her thirties in good health. This chain joins TRBV19 and TRBJ2-3; the match to TRBD2 covers 7 bases. CDR3 sequence reads: CASSTTGLTIDTQYF. CDR3 nucleotides: TGTGCCAGTAGTACTACGGGACTAACAATAGATACGCAGTATTTT.